Here is one T cell receptor (beta chain) with its context. The antigen is undetermined. This entry belongs to a study of T cell responses to AZD1222 COVID-19 vaccine. Study-wide context: Second doses that came at about 4 or about 12 weeks were put together. Points from the study as a whole: All repertoire sampling was performed exclusively after the peak T cell response. Vaccine-associated CD4 TCRs spanned spike, dominant at 160-218 and 743-854. Receipt of two AZD1222 doses was followed by a rise in Spike-specific TCR breadth and depth.

Using immunoSEQ multiplex PCR, the repertoire was profiled, and TCRdb retains in-frame clones only, with some absent. The table includes roughly 180,000 clones, 85% to 95% detected once. The trim removed 2 bases at V and 5 bases at J, leaving 12 bases unmatched. The CDR3 length is 16 residues. Germline V gives CDR1 SEHNR, CDR2 FQNEAQ (reference sequence). The TCR sequence derives from an adult in good health. Specimen: peripheral blood, collected on day 0 of AZD1222 vaccination. The chain uses TRBV7-9 and TRBJ2-7; 7 bases fit TRBD2. In nucleotides, the CDR3 is TGTGCCAGCAGCTTAAGGAGGGAGGGCCCCCTCCACGAGCAGTACTTC. Translation: CASSLRREGPLHEQYF.